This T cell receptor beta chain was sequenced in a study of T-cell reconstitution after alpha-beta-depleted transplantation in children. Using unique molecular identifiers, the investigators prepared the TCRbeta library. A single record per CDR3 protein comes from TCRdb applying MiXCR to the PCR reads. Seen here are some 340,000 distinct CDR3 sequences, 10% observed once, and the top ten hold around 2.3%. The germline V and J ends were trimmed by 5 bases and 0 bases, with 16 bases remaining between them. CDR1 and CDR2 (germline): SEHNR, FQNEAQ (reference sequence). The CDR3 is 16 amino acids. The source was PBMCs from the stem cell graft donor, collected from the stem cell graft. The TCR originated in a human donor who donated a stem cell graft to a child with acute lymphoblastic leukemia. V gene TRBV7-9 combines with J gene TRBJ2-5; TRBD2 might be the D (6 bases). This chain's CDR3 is CASSPLSGWYQETQYF. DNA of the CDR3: TGTGCCAGCAGCCCGCTTAGCGGTTGGTACCAAGAGACCCAGTACTTC.